Presented here are 21 T cell receptor beta chains from one specimen sequenced in a study of T cell repertoires in cytomegalovirus infection. TCRdb itself ran the reads through MiXCR, one entry per CDR3 protein. The sample records roughly 700,000 distinct CDR3 sequences, approximately 33% being singletons. For these TCRs, the target antigens are not known. The material was cultured PBMCs, obtained from culture after CMV antigen stimulation. These receptors were collected from a human donor in good health (CMV status not recorded). Some clones in this sample may be carry-over from other donors' samples.

The chain recombines TRBV7-2 with TRBJ1-2, with TRBD1 identical over 7 bases. The CDR3 loop spans 16 amino acids. Unmatched junction bases numbered 19, after V lost 8 bases and J lost 7 bases. The germline V gene has CDR1 SGHTA and CDR2 FQGNSA. DNA of the CDR3: TGTGCCAGCCTTAGGGGGCGCGTGGGAGGGAGGGGTGGCTACACCTTC. Translating it yields CASLRGRVGGRGGYTF.

V is TRBV14 and J is TRBJ1-4; tentatively, D is TRBD1 (5 bases). Germline V CDR1 and CDR2: SGHDN, FVKESK. V dropped 4 bases and J dropped 9 bases, with 15 bases sitting between them. This CDR3 spans 14 amino acids. CDR3 nucleotide sequence: TGTGCCAGCAGCCGAGGCGGGACGGAGAAAAAACTGTTTTTT. This encodes CASSRGGTEKKLFF.

Many counts were recorded for this clonotype. The chain recombines TRBV7-6 with TRBJ2-7, with 8 bases that match TRBD2. CDR1 is SGHVS, CDR2 FNYEAQ, per germline. V shed 0 bases and J 3 bases; nucleotides not matched to a gene: 1. This CDR3 comprises 14 residues. As DNA, the CDR3 is TGTGCCAGCAGCTTAGCAACTAGCGGCTACGAGCAGTACTTC. Protein: CASSLATSGYEQYF.

Comments on this clonotype: A clone one base away is much larger, so this may be a read error. J is TRBJ2-7 and V is TRBV12-3 or TRBV12-4; 9 bases line up with TRBD1. CDR3 length equals 14 residues. J lost 3 bases, V lost 6 bases, and 6 bases had no gene match. The CDR3 region has the DNA TGTGCCAGCAGAGCCGGGACAGGGTGCTACGAGCAGTACTTC. Translation gives CASRAGTGCYEQYF.

The table lists this clonotype with a count of one. The CDR3 loop reads CASSGLSGREQYF. In DNA, the CDR3 is TGTGCCAGCAGTGGTCTGTCGGGACGCGAGCAGTACTTC. J is TRBJ2-7 and V is TRBV6-1; D possibly uses TRBD1 or TRBD2 (5 bases each). V lost 4 bases and J lost 6, with 13 bases in between. CDR1 MNHNS and CDR2 SASEGT come from the germline V gene. The CDR3 is 13 residues long.

V is TRBV9 and J is TRBJ1-5, with D possibly TRBD1 on 6 matching bases. The CDR3 covers 14 residues. Trimming removed 4 bases from V and 4 bases from J, with 12 bases in between. Germline V CDR1 and CDR2: SGDLS, YYNGEE. The DNA of the CDR3 is TGTGCCAGCAGCCAAGGGGGGAGGAATCAGCCCCAGCATTTT. It specifies CASSQGGRNQPQHF. Full variable domain (remainder filled in from reference TRBV9 and TRBJ1-5): DSGVTQTPKHLITATGQRVTLRCSPRSGDLSVYWYQQSLDQGLQFLIQYYNGEERAKGNILERFSAQQFPDLHSELNLSSLELGDSALYFCASSQGGRNQPQHFGDGTRLSIL.

CDR3 bases: TGTGCCAGCAGTACCCGGGTAGCGAACACCGGGGAGCTGTTTTTT. It encodes CASSTRVANTGELFF. This chain joins TRBV11-2 and TRBJ2-2; no clear D. The CDR3 extends over 15 amino acids. CDR1 SGHAT and CDR2 FQNNGV come from the germline V gene. The V and J ends lost 6 bases and 0 bases respectively, with 11 bases between them. The whole variable domain, filled in from reference TRBV11-2 and TRBJ2-2, reads EAGVAQSPRYKIIEKRQSVAFWCNPISGHATLYWYQQILGQGPKLLIQFQNNGVVDDSQLPKDRFSAERLKGVDSTLKIQPAKLEDSAVYLCASSTRVANTGELFFGEGSRLTVL.

This clonotype appeared a few times. V gene TRBV7-6 combines with J gene TRBJ2-2; D may match TRBD1 or TRBD2 (5 bases each). The V end was cut by 10 bases, the J end by 7 bases, with 16 bases between. Germline V gene sequence: CDR1 SGHVS, CDR2 FNYEAQ. The CDR3 sequence is 13 residues long. The CDR3 loop is CATLPGRVGELFF. CDR3 bases: TGTGCCACACTCCCAGGGCGGGTCGGGGAGCTGTTTTTT.

This clonotype was seen a few times. The chain carries TRBV2 and TRBJ2-1; TRBD2 aligns across 11 bases. Germline trimming cut 8 bases from V and 8 bases from J; bases unmatched to any gene: 5. The CDR3 covers 13 residues. Per germline, CDR1 SNHLY and CDR2 FYNNEI. The CDR3 DNA reads TGTGCCAGCGGACTAGCGGGTTTCGATGAGCAGTTCTTC. Protein: CASGLAGFDEQFF.

This clonotype showed up just a few times. The V and J genes are TRBV6-2 or TRBV6-3 and TRBJ1-1; D is undetermined. The CDR3 has 13 amino acids. CDR1 and CDR2 (germline): MNHEY, SVGEGT. Trimming cost V 2 bases and J 1 base, with 5 bases left between them. The DNA for the CDR3 is TGTGCCAGCAGTTACGTTCAGAACACTGAAGCTTTCTTT. As protein: CASSYVQNTEAFF.

This chain links TRBV15 with TRBJ2-7, with D unclear. The ends were cut back, 0 bases at V and 9 bases at J, with 6 bases in the middle. Germline CDR1 and CDR2: LNHNV and YYDKDF (reference sequence). The CDR3 runs to 11 residues. CDR3 DNA: TGTGCCACCAGCAGAGATTTGCGGCAGTACTTC. Protein sequence: CATSRDLRQYF.

This clonotype was seen a single time. Without the conserved terminal phenylalanine or tryptophan, this CDR3 likely stems from a read error. The limits of the CDR3 on the DNA are not certain, so only TCRdb's listed CDR3 is given. The CDR3 loop reads CAWSDWTGPNLA. This chain connects TRBV30 to TRBJ1-2; TRBD1 was called by the table and not checked on the DNA. The CDR3 contains 12 residues when both ends are counted. CDR1 and CDR2 from the germline V gene are GTSNPN and SVGIG (reference sequence).

The V gene is TRBV28, the J gene TRBJ1-5; D possibly corresponds to TRBD1 (6 bases). Germline values: CDR1 MDHEN, CDR2 SYDVKM. The V end was cut by 6 bases, the J end by 6 bases, with 12 bases between. The CDR3 is made up of 13 amino acids. Here the CDR3 reads CASRSGQTQPQHF. CDR3 DNA sequence: TGTGCCAGCAGGAGTGGACAGACTCAGCCCCAGCATTTT.

This clonotype was seen a handful of times. The chain combines TRBV7-9 with TRBJ2-5; D is undetermined. CDR1 is SEHNR and CDR2 is FQNEAQ in the germline V gene (reference sequence). V gave up 1 base and J gave up 5 bases, with 11 bases separating them. The CDR3 runs 14 residues. The CDR3 here is CASSLEPEGETQYF. In DNA form, the CDR3 reads TGTGCCAGCAGCTTAGAGCCCGAAGGGGAGACCCAGTACTTC.

For the CDR3, the DNA is TGTGCCAGCAGCGTCAAGGGAGGTAATCAGCCCCAGCATTTT. It translates to CASSVKGGNQPQHF. The rearrangement uses TRBV13 and TRBJ1-5; no clear D. Trimming shortened V by 5 bases and J by 4 bases, and 12 bases separated the two germline ends. Germline V gene sequence: CDR1 PRHDT, CDR2 FYEKMQ (reference sequence). This CDR3 comprises 14 residues.

The chain carries TRBV5-4 and TRBJ2-1; either TRBD1 or TRBD2 may supply D (5 bases each). This CDR3 has 14 residues. Trimming took 3 bases from V and 6 from J, leaving 13 bases between them. CDR1 is SGHNT, CDR2 YYREEE, per germline (reference sequence). CDR3 sequence (DNA): TGTGCCAGCAGCTCCCCCGGGACCGCCAATGAGCAGTTCTTC. Translated, it gives CASSSPGTANEQFF.

This sequence joins TRBV30 and TRBJ1-3; tentatively, D is TRBD1 (6 bases). V was cut by 2 bases and J by 4 bases, with 18 bases left in between. This CDR3 comprises 16 residues. CDR1 is GTSNPN and CDR2 is SVGIG in the germline V gene (reference sequence). The CDR3 here is CAWSQSGTRPGNTIYF. The CDR3 coding sequence is TGTGCCTGGAGTCAATCAGGGACACGCCCGGGAAACACCATATATTTT.

This clonotype occurred a few times. V usage is TRBV15 and J usage is TRBJ2-1; 11 bases are a match to TRBD2. The CDR3 consists of 19 residues. V lost 5 bases to trimming and J lost 4 bases; unmatched junction nucleotides: 16. Per the germline V gene, CDR1 is LNHNV and CDR2 is YYDKDF (reference sequence). The CDR3 nucleotides are TGTGCCACCAGCGGTAGCGGGAGGGCCTATTTAATTTCTTACAATGAGCAGTTCTTC. It codes for CATSGSGRAYLISYNEQFF.

The table lists this clonotype with a few counts. The genes are TRBV7-2 and TRBJ2-1, with 12 positions matching TRBD2. V gave up 3 bases and J gave up 8 bases; unmatched junction bases: 8. This CDR3 comprises 16 residues. From germline, CDR1 is SGHTA and CDR2 FQGNSA. CDR3 sequence: CASSFPRTSGKYEQFF. CDR3 DNA sequence: TGTGCCAGCAGCTTTCCGAGGACTAGCGGGAAATATGAGCAGTTCTTC.

In this sample, this clonotype turned up many times. The chain recombines TRBV7-2 with TRBJ2-5, with D possibly TRBD1 on 5 matching bases. Looked up from germline, CDR1 is SGHTA and CDR2 is FQGNSA. There are 14 residues in the CDR3. The V gene lost 5 bases and the J gene lost 1 base, with 11 bases spanning the gap. The chain's CDR3 is CASSLWGPQETQYF. The DNA of the CDR3 is TGTGCCAGCAGCCTATGGGGCCCCCAAGAGACCCAGTACTTC.

This clonotype came up a few times. The genes are TRBV11-2 and TRBJ2-1; D unresolved. Germline CDR1 is SGHAT and CDR2 is FQNNGV. The CDR3 is 13 residues long. Trimming removed 5 bases at V and 5 bases at J, with 10 bases between. CDR3 sequence reads: CASSPRPDNEQFF. CDR3 sequence (DNA): TGTGCCAGCAGCCCACGCCCAGACAATGAGCAGTTCTTC. The full variable domain, in which reference TRBV11-2 and TRBJ2-1 provide the parts outside the CDR3, is EAGVAQSPRYKIIEKRQSVAFWCNPISGHATLYWYQQILGQGPKLLIQFQNNGVVDDSQLPKDRFSAERLKGVDSTLKIQPAKLEDSAVYLCASSPRPDNEQFFGPGTRLTVL.